This TCR beta chain was sequenced in a study of vaccination and CD4 T cells after COVID-19. Overall study: Four females and six males made up the convalescents, with two Hispanic. Every participant was given two doses of BNT162b2 or mRNA-1273 vaccine. Cells were stimulated with overlapping spike peptides from SARS-CoV-2, HCoV-NL63, HCoV-OC43 and HCoV-229E.

Germline V CDR1 and CDR2: DFQATT, SNEGSKA (reference sequence). V dropped 0 bases and J dropped 7 bases, with 15 bases sitting between them. The CDR3 covers 15 residues. The sample's treatment: approximately 9-day PBMC culture with coronavirus spike peptide pools or control peptides (ViraFEST assay). This clonotype was seen a few times. What it recognizes is unknown. Researchers used the Oncomine TCR Beta short-read assay to sequence DNA from cultured CD4+ T cells. Via MiXCR, TCRdb re-called the PCR reads, giving one row per CDR3 protein. The top ten hold roughly a sixth of the sample, which has around 13,000 distinct CDR3 sequences, less than 25% seen once.

The receptor's source is a human donor who had recovered from COVID-19. Specimen: CD4+ T cells from blood, cultured in vitro, collected after SARS-CoV-2 vaccination. V usage is TRBV20-1 and J usage is TRBJ1-4, with D hard to call. CDR3 region: CSARDHSEGPEKLFF. CDR3 DNA: TGCAGTGCTAGAGACCACTCAGAGGGTCCTGAAAAACTGTTTTTT.